The 18 T cell receptor beta chains in this list originate from one sample, sequenced in a study of T cells in Graves' hyperthyroidism and ophthalmopathy. What was amplified from RNA transcripts were TCR beta CDR3 regions. When the TCR CDR3 underwent first-round RT-PCR, the HTBI primer set was used. TCRdb passed the multiplex PCR reads through MiXCR, listing each CDR3 protein once. This table has approximately 600,000 distinct CDR3 sequences, about 15% appearing once. The sequencing sample was made of blood. The receptors originated from a woman aged 40 to 50 with Graves' ophthalmopathy.

This clonotype was seen more than once but under ten times. The rearrangement joins TRBV11-3 to TRBJ2-3; D assignment may be TRBD1 or TRBD2 (5 bases each). Trimming left V 4 bases short and J 7 bases short, with 9 bases between. CDR3 length: 12 amino acids. Germline V CDR1 and CDR2: SGHNT, YENEEA. The CDR3, as DNA: TGTGCCAGCAGCTCCAGGGAGAATACGCAGTATTTT. This encodes CASSSRENTQYF.

This clonotype has ten or more counts. For the CDR3, the DNA is TGTGCCTGGAGTGTAGCGGGGGGCCCTAGAGAGACCCAGTACTTC. This sequence encodes CAWSVAGGPRETQYF. The chain uses TRBV30 and TRBJ2-5; 9 nucleotides match TRBD2. This CDR3 is built from 15 residues. The germline V gene encodes CDR1 GTSNPN and CDR2 SVGIG (reference sequence). V lost 0 bases and J lost 4; bases outside the gene matches: 6.

This clonotype came up many times. The J gene is TRBJ2-6, the V gene TRBV20-1, with D uncertain. In germline, CDR1 is DFQATT, CDR2 SNEGSKA (reference sequence). Trimming removed 3 bases at V and 9 bases at J, with 18 bases between. The CDR3 contains 15 residues. The CDR3 loop is CSARGRNFASNVLTF. The CDR3 coding sequence is TGCAGTGCTAGGGGAAGAAATTTCGCAAGCAACGTCCTGACTTTC.

This clonotype came up a few times. The V call is TRBV6-1, the J call TRBJ1-2; D call uncertain. This CDR3 contains 15 residues. The germline CDR1 and CDR2 sequences are MNHNS and SASEGT. V was cut by 2 bases and J by 2 bases, with 12 bases left in between. This CDR3 reads CASSESRQVNYGYTF. In DNA form, the CDR3 reads TGTGCCAGCAGTGAATCCAGGCAGGTCAACTATGGCTACACCTTC.

The sample holds many counts of this clonotype. The chain recombines TRBV6-5 with TRBJ1-1, with a possible D match to TRBD1 (5 bases). The germline V gene encodes CDR1 MNHEY and CDR2 SVGAGI. Trimming stripped 2 bases from V and 4 bases from J, with 14 bases between. The CDR3 totals 15 residues. For the CDR3, the DNA is TGTGCCAGCAGTTACACCCCACAAAGGGGCACTGAAGCTTTCTTT. It encodes CASSYTPQRGTEAFF.

This clonotype was recorded many times. A much larger clone is a single base away; this may be a read error. Without the conserved terminal phenylalanine or tryptophan, this CDR3 likely stems from a read error. This sequence joins TRBV6-5 and TRBJ1-2; the D is unclear. The ends were cut back, 1 base at V and 6 bases at J, with 12 bases in the middle. Germline CDR1 MNHEY, CDR2 SVGAGI. The CDR3 loop spans 14 amino acids. The CDR3 DNA follows: TGTGCCAGCAGTTACTATATGGGTTCGGATGGCTACACCCTC. Its translation is CASSYYMGSDGYTL.

This clonotype was counted many times. The CDR3: CATSRDMGSNQPQHF. In DNA, the CDR3 is TGTGCCACCAGCAGAGATATGGGTAGCAATCAGCCCCAGCATTTT. The chain carries TRBV15 and TRBJ1-5; no clear D. V dropped 0 bases and J dropped 0 bases, with 6 bases sitting between them. The CDR3 covers 15 residues. CDR1 is LNHNV, CDR2 YYDKDF, per germline (reference sequence). Using reference TRBV15 and TRBJ1-5 for the parts outside the CDR3, the full variable domain is DAMVIQNPRYQVTQFGKPVTLSCSQTLNHNVMYWYQQKSSQAPKLLFHYYDKDFNNEADTPDNFQSRRPNTSFCFLDIRSPGLGDTAMYLCATSRDMGSNQPQHFGDGTRLSIL.

This chain connects TRBV11-2 to TRBJ1-5, with a tentative D call TRBD1 (5 bases). V lost 1 base and J 2 bases, leaving 12 bases between the germline ends. Germline-derived CDR1 and CDR2 are SGHAT and FQNNGV. The CDR3 totals 16 residues. CDR3 nucleotide sequence: TGTGCCAGCAGCTTAGGGGCAGGGTCGGGCAATCAGCCCCAGCATTTT. It codes for CASSLGAGSGNQPQHF.

The chain has TRBV10-3 and TRBJ2-7, with 9 bases lining up with TRBD2. Trimming cost V 0 bases and J 6 bases; bases outside gene matches: 9. Germline values: CDR1 ENHRY, CDR2 SYGVKD. This CDR3 comprises 16 residues. Here the CDR3 reads CAISESASGIGGEQYF. The CDR3 DNA reads TGTGCCATCAGTGAGTCGGCTAGCGGGATAGGGGGCGAGCAGTACTTC.

The rearrangement links TRBV6-1 to TRBJ1-3; no clear D. The V gene's germline CDR1 is MNHNS and CDR2 SASEGT. V shed 6 bases and J shed 7 bases, with 13 bases lying between them. This CDR3 has 13 residues. The CDR3 loop reads CASRRGLGNTIYF. CDR3 sequence (DNA): TGTGCCAGCAGGCGGGGTCTTGGGAACACCATATATTTT.

The chain joins TRBV19 to TRBJ2-7, with D maybe TRBD2 (6 bases). CDR1 LNHDA and CDR2 SQIVND come from the germline V gene (reference sequence). Trimming took off 5 bases at V and 5 bases at J, with 19 bases between the two ends. The CDR3 loop spans 15 amino acids. This chain's CDR3 is CASSPIREPRNEQYF. The CDR3 DNA sequence: TGTGCCAGTAGTCCCATTCGGGAGCCACGTAACGAGCAGTACTTC.

This clonotype was observed many times. The rearrangement links TRBV11-2 to TRBJ1-2, with a weak D call TRBD1 (5 bases). Germline-derived CDR1 and CDR2 are SGHAT and FQNNGV. The CDR3 length is 14 residues. Deletions cut 1 base from V and 5 bases from J, with 11 bases between. The CDR3 nucleotides are TGTGCCAGCAGCTTAGGGCGGGGCGCATATGGCTACACCTTC. It translates to CASSLGRGAYGYTF. Full variable domain (missing parts from reference TRBV11-2 and TRBJ1-2): EAGVAQSPRYKIIEKRQSVAFWCNPISGHATLYWYQQILGQGPKLLIQFQNNGVVDDSQLPKDRFSAERLKGVDSTLKIQPAKLEDSAVYLCASSLGRGAYGYTFGSGTRLTVV.

This clonotype was detected many times. The CDR3 region is CSAQDGAGLGYTF. In nucleotides, the CDR3 is TGCAGCGCACAGGACGGAGCAGGCTTGGGATACACCTTC. V and J are TRBV29-1 and TRBJ1-2; weak D call: TRBD1 (5 bases). This CDR3 has 13 amino acids. Germline V lookup: CDR1 SQVTM, CDR2 ANQGSEA. The ends were cut back, 7 bases at V and 11 bases at J, with 23 bases in the middle.

The rearrangement links TRBV9 to TRBJ1-2, with a possible D match to TRBD1 (5 bases). This CDR3 region has 13 residues. Trimming stripped 0 bases from V and 5 bases from J, with 8 bases between. Germline assignment: CDR1 SGDLS and CDR2 YYNGEE. The CDR3 DNA reads TGTGCCAGCAGCGTAGTAGAGGGGTATGGCTACACCTTC. It encodes CASSVVEGYGYTF.

V and J are TRBV29-1 and TRBJ1-2; a possible D gene is TRBD1 (6 bases). V shed 7 bases and J shed 4 bases, with 22 bases lying between them. The germline gives CDR1 SQVTM, CDR2 ANQGSEA. The CDR3 totals 15 residues. In DNA form, the CDR3 reads TGCAGCGCCAAGGCTTTGAACTGGGGGCCCTATGGCTACACCTTC. It translates to CSAKALNWGPYGYTF.

The chain carries TRBV28 and TRBJ2-5; D remains ambiguous. Germline CDR1 MDHEN, CDR2 SYDVKM. The CDR3 runs to 13 residues. V dropped 3 bases and J dropped 7 bases, with 12 bases sitting between them. The CDR3: CASSFIPEGTQYF. The CDR3 bases are TGTGCCAGCAGTTTTATCCCCGAAGGGACCCAGTACTTC.

This clonotype was observed at least ten times. This rearrangement joins TRBV20-1 to TRBJ2-7, with a tentative D call TRBD2 (5 bases). V was clipped by 3 bases and J by 0 bases, with 12 bases between them. The CDR3 sequence is 14 residues long. From germline, CDR1 is DFQATT and CDR2 SNEGSKA (reference sequence). The CDR3 DNA sequence: TGCAGTGCTAGCGGACTCAAGGCCTCCTACGAGCAGTACTTC. It specifies CSASGLKASYEQYF.

This clonotype was picked up many times. CDR3 sequence reads: CAWSPGTEETQYF. The CDR3 bases are TGTGCCTGGAGTCCCGGGACGGAGGAGACCCAGTACTTC. The V and J genes are TRBV30 and TRBJ2-5; the D call may be TRBD1 or TRBD2 (5 bases each). The V end was cut by 2 bases, the J end by 5 bases, with 12 bases between. There are 13 residues in the CDR3. From germline, CDR1 is GTSNPN and CDR2 SVGIG (reference sequence).